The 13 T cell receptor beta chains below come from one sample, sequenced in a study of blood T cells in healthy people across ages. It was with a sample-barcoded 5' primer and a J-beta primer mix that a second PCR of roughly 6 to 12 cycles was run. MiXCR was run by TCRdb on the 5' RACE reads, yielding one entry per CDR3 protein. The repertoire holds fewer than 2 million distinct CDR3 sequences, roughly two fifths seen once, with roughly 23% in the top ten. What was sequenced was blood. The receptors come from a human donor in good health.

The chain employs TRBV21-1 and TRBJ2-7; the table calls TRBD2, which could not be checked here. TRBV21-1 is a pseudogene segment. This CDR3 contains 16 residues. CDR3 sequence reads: CASSKELDWSSYEQYF. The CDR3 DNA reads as TGTGCCAGCAGCAAAGAGTTGGACTGGAGCTCCTACGAGCAGTACTTC.

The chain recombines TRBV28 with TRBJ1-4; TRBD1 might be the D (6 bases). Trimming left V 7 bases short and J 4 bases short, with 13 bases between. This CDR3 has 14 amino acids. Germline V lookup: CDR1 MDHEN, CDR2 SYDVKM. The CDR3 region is CASNSQGSNEKLFF. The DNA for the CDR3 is TGTGCCAGCAATTCTCAGGGGAGTAATGAAAAACTGTTTTTT.

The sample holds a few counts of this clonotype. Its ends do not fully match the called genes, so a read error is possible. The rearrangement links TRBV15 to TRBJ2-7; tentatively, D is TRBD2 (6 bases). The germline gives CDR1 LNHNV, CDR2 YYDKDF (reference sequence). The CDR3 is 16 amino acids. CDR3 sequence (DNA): TGTACCACCAGCAGAGACTACACCCGGGGGAGCTACGAGCAGTACTTC. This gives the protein CTTSRDYTRGSYEQYF.

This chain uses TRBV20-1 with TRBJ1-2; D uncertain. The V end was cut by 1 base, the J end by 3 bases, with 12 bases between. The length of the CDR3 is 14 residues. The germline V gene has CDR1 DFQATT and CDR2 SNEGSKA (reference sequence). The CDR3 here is CSARVSRADYGYTF. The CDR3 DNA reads TGCAGTGCTAGAGTAAGCCGGGCCGACTATGGCTACACCTTC.

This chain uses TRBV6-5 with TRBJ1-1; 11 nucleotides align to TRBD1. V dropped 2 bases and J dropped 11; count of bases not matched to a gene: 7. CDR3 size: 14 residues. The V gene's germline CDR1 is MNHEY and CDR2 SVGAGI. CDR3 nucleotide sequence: TGTGCCAGCAGTTACCACGGACAGGGGGCGGAGGCTTTCTTT. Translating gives CASSYHGQGAEAFF.

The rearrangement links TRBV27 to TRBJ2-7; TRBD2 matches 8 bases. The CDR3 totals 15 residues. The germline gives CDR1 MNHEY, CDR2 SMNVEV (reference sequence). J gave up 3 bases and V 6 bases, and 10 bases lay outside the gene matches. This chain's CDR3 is CASSRTGGPGYEQYF. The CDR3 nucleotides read TGTGCCAGCAGCCGGACGGGGGGGCCGGGCTACGAGCAGTACTTC.

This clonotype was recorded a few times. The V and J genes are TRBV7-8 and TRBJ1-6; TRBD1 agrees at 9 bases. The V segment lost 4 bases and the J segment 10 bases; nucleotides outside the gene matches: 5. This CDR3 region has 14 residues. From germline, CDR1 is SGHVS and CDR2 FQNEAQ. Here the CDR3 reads CASSYGTGRSPLHF. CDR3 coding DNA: TGTGCCAGCAGCTACGGGACAGGGAGGTCACCCCTCCACTTT.

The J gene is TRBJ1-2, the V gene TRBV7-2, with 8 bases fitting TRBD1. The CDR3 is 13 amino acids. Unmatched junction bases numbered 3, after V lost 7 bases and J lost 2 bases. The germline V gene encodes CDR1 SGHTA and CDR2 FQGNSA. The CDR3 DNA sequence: TGTGCCAGCATTGGACAGGGAAACTATGGCTACACCTTC. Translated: CASIGQGNYGYTF.

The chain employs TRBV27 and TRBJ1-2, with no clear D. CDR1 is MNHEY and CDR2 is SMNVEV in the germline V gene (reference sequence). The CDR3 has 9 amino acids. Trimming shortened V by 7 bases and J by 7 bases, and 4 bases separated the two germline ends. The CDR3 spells CASNVGYTF. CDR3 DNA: TGTGCCAGCAACGTTGGCTACACCTTC.

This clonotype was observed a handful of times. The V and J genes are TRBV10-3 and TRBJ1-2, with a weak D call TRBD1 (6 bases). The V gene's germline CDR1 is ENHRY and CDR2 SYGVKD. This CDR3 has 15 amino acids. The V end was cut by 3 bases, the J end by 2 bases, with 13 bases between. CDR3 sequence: CAISDMDSRNYGYTF. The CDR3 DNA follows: TGTGCCATCAGTGATATGGACAGTCGGAACTATGGCTACACCTTC.

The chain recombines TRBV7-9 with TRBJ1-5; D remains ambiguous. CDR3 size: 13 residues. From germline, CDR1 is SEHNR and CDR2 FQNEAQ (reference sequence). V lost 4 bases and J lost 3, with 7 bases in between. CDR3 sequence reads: CASSWADNQPQHF. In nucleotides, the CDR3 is TGTGCCAGCAGCTGGGCAGACAATCAGCCCCAGCATTTT.

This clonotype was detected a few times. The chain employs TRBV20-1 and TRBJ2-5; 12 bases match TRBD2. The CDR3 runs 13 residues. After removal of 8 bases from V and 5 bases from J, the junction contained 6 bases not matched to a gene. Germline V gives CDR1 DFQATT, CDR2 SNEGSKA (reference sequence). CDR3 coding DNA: TGCAGTCAGACTAGCGGGGGCGGGGAGACCCAGTACTTC. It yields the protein CSQTSGGGETQYF.

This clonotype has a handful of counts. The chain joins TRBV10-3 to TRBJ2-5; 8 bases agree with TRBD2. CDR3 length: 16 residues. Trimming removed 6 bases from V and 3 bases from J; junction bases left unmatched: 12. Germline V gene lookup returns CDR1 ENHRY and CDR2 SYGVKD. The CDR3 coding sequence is TGTGCCATCAGCGAAACCGGGACTAGGGGGGAAGAGACCCAGTACTTC. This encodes CAISETGTRGEETQYF.